The clone carrying this T cell receptor beta chain was seen many times. This record comes from a study of patients and donors after allogeneic stem cell transplantation. The V and J ends lost 4 bases and 5 bases respectively, with 15 bases between them. The CDR3 runs to 14 residues. CDR1 SGHRS and CDR2 YFSETQ come from the germline V gene. From the RT-PCR reads, TCRdb called clonotypes with MiXCR, one entry per CDR3 protein. The sample shows approximately 150,000 distinct CDR3 sequences, approximately 35% of them seen only once. This clonotype was obtained from a human donor who was either an allogeneic HSCT recipient or a stem cell or donor lymphocyte infusion donor (not recorded which). It is not recorded whose cells these are; they may come from a transplant donor. The sample consisted of blood, either unsorted or a sorted T cell fraction (not recorded which). The chain couples TRBV5-1 to TRBJ1-2; D is perhaps TRBD1 (5 bases). CDR3 loop: CASSPGSEYYGYTF. In DNA form, the CDR3 reads TGCGCCAGCAGCCCAGGGTCAGAGTATTATGGCTACACCTTC.